This passage covers 20 T cell receptor beta chains from one sample sequenced in a study of blood T cell repertoires in COVID-19. TCRdb keeps only in-frame clones here, not all; method: immunoSEQ multiplex PCR. The table lists approximately 220,000 clones, about four fifths of them singletons. The sequenced sample consisted of peripheral blood. The receptors come from a woman aged 45 to 65 with acute or convalescent COVID-19.

This clone was recorded once. The chain couples TRBV5-4 to TRBJ2-2; D is possibly TRBD1 (5 bases). The CDR3 spans 15 residues. V dropped 3 bases and J dropped 1 base, with 10 bases sitting between them. Germline loops: CDR1 SGHNT, CDR2 YYREEE (reference sequence). CDR3: CASSSPRGNTGELFF. Written as DNA, the CDR3 is TGTGCCAGCAGCTCTCCTAGGGGGAACACCGGGGAGCTGTTTTTT. Filled out from reference TRBV5-4 and TRBJ2-2, the complete variable domain reads ETGVTQSPTHLIKTRGQQVTLRCSSQSGHNTVSWYQQALGQGPQFIFQYYREEENGRGNFPPRFSGLQFPNYSSELNVNALELDDSALYLCASSSPRGNTGELFFGEGSRLTVL.

This chain joins TRBV4-1 and TRBJ1-1; D is ambiguous. V was pared by 0 bases and J by 0 bases, with 8 bases between. This CDR3 has 15 amino acids. The V gene's germline CDR1 is MGHRA and CDR2 YSYEKL. CDR3 bases: TGCGCCAGCAGCCAAGATCGGGTCCTGAACACTGAAGCTTTCTTT. This gives the protein CASSQDRVLNTEAFF.

V gene TRBV9 combines with J gene TRBJ2-3; 8 bases line up with TRBD1. Germline V gene data show CDR1 as SGDLS and CDR2 as YYNGEE. This CDR3 contains 16 residues. Losses at the gene ends were 3 bases for V and 0 bases for J; bases not matched to a gene: 6. CDR3 protein: CASSGGTGLSTDTQYF. The DNA for the CDR3 is TGTGCCAGCAGCGGGGGGACAGGCCTTAGCACAGATACGCAGTATTTT.

The V gene is TRBV6-1, the J gene TRBJ1-3; 7 bases match TRBD1. V was pared by 2 bases and J by 7 bases, with 17 bases of the junction left unmatched. CDR1 and CDR2 (germline): MNHNS, SASEGT. The CDR3 contains 18 residues. CDR3 coding DNA: TGTGCCAGCAGTGAATTTGTAGCGTCTACAGGGGTTCGCAACACCATATATTTT. This encodes CASSEFVASTGVRNTIYF.

This clone was counted many times. The chain couples TRBV4-2 to TRBJ1-3; possible D gene TRBD1, 5 bases. V lost 0 bases, J lost 1 base, and 13 bases lay in between. The CDR3 has 17 amino acids. Per germline, CDR1 LGHNA and CDR2 YNFKEQ. The CDR3 nucleotides are TGTGCCAGCAGCCAAGAAATCGGGGGGATATCTGGAAACACCATATATTTT. Amino acid sequence: CASSQEIGGISGNTIYF.

The table lists this clone with a count of one. This rearrangement joins TRBV6-6 to TRBJ2-1; the D gene is possibly TRBD2 (6 bases). CDR1 and CDR2 (germline): MNHNY, SVGAGI (reference sequence). This CDR3 contains 15 residues. V was trimmed by 5 bases and J by 3 bases, leaving 14 bases between them. The CDR3 region has the DNA TGTGCCAGCAGTCCCGGGGGTAGCCTCTACAATGAGCAGTTCTTC. Residues: CASSPGGSLYNEQFF.

The chain employs TRBV19 and TRBJ2-1; TRBD2 might be the D (6 bases). CDR1 is LNHDA, CDR2 SQIVND, per germline (reference sequence). V was pared by 7 bases and J by 3 bases, with 13 bases between. The CDR3 runs 14 residues. Here the CDR3 DNA reads TGTGCCAGTATGGGGGGACTCCTCTACAATGAGCAGTTCTTC. Translation: CASMGGLLYNEQFF.

DNA for the CDR3: TGTGCCAGCCTGGGGGCCAACTATGGCTACACCTTC. Its protein is CASLGANYGYTF. This chain links TRBV2 with TRBJ1-2, with D perhaps TRBD1 (6 bases). Germline V gives CDR1 SNHLY, CDR2 FYNNEI. The CDR3 spans 12 residues. Trimming shortened V by 8 bases and J by 2 bases, and 9 bases separated the two germline ends.

This chain connects TRBV27 to TRBJ1-1; TRBD1 agrees at 8 bases. The germline V gene encodes CDR1 MNHEY and CDR2 SMNVEV (reference sequence). There are 14 residues in the CDR3. Trimming removed 6 bases from V and 5 bases from J; junction bases left unmatched: 8. In DNA, the CDR3 is TGTGCCAGCAGGGACAGGGCAAAAAGGACTGAAGCTTTCTTT. Its protein product is CASRDRAKRTEAFF.

The chain recombines TRBV5-6 with TRBJ1-1; D gene ambiguous. V was shortened by 0 bases and J by 1 base, with 7 bases between the two germline ends. The V gene's germline CDR1 is SGHDT and CDR2 YYEEEE. The CDR3 extends over 14 amino acids. This CDR3 reads CASSLGLSNTEAFF. The CDR3 coding sequence is TGTGCCAGCAGCTTGGGACTTTCGAACACTGAAGCTTTCTTT.

The sample holds a few counts of this clone. This chain uses TRBV18 with TRBJ2-7; 16 bases are shared with TRBD2. V trimming: 4 bases; J trimming: 2 bases; junction bases outside the gene matches: 11. Germline CDR1 and CDR2: KGHSH and LQKENI. This CDR3 is 19 amino acids long. Here the CDR3 reads CASSQFSGLAGGPAYEQYF. Written as DNA, the CDR3 is TGTGCCAGCTCACAGTTTTCGGGACTAGCGGGAGGGCCCGCCTACGAGCAGTACTTC.

The rearrangement links TRBV19 to TRBJ2-7; tentatively, D is TRBD2 (6 bases). This CDR3 contains 15 residues. Germline V CDR1 and CDR2: LNHDA, SQIVND (reference sequence). V was pared by 1 base and J by 5 bases, with 15 bases between. The CDR3 DNA follows: TGTGCCAGTAGTATAGTAGGTAGCGGCGTCGACGAGCAGTACTTC. Its protein product is CASSIVGSGVDEQYF.

The chain recombines TRBV7-2 with TRBJ1-6, with 10 bases that match TRBD1. This CDR3 spans 18 amino acids. The V and J ends lost 5 bases and 13 bases, in that order; junction bases with no gene match: 20. Germline V lookup: CDR1 SGHTA, CDR2 FQGNSA. CDR3 loop: CASSRGIKGTGAPWPLHF. CDR3 nucleotides: TGTGCCAGCAGCCGCGGAATAAAGGGGACAGGGGCGCCTTGGCCCCTCCACTTT.

This rearrangement joins TRBV5-1 to TRBJ2-7; D unresolved. Germline CDR1 reads SGHRS; CDR2 reads YFSETQ. The CDR3 contains 13 residues. Trimming removed 0 bases from V and 3 bases from J, with 7 bases in between. CDR3 amino acids: CASSLDKNYEQYF. The DNA for the CDR3 is TGCGCCAGCAGCTTGGACAAGAACTACGAGCAGTACTTC.

The V call is TRBV18, the J call TRBJ1-5; no definite D call. With 1 base removed from V and 5 bases from J, the gap between germline ends came to 9 bases. Germline V gene sequence: CDR1 KGHSH, CDR2 LQKENI. This CDR3 comprises 14 residues. In DNA form, the CDR3 reads TGTGCCAGCTCACCACAAAACAGTGATCAGCCCCAGCATTTT. Its protein product is CASSPQNSDQPQHF.

The J gene is TRBJ2-3, the V gene TRBV24-1; 7 nucleotides agree with TRBD1. J gave up 0 bases and V 2 bases, and 7 bases lay outside the gene matches. Germline V lookup: CDR1 KGHDR, CDR2 SFDVKD. The CDR3 is made up of 17 amino acids. The CDR3 reads CATSDSWGQPSTDTQYF. For the CDR3, the DNA is TGTGCCACCAGTGATTCGTGGGGACAGCCTAGCACAGATACGCAGTATTTT.

This chain joins TRBV7-9 and TRBJ1-1; D possibly corresponds to TRBD1 (5 bases). The CDR3 has 13 residues. Trimming cost V 3 bases and J 7 bases, with 12 bases left between them. Germline CDR1 reads SEHNR; CDR2 reads FQNEAQ (reference sequence). Here the CDR3 DNA reads TGTGCCAGCAGCTTCGACAGATTAGATGAAGCTTTCTTT. Encoded protein: CASSFDRLDEAFF. Full variable domain (missing parts from reference TRBV7-9 and TRBJ1-1): DTGVSQNPRHKITKRGQNVTFRCDPISEHNRLYWYRQTLGQGPEFLTYFQNEAQLEKSRLLSDRFSAERPKGSFSTLEIQRTEQGDSAMYLCASSFDRLDEAFFGQGTRLTVV.

The chain has TRBV2 and TRBJ2-1; 9 bases agree with TRBD2. This CDR3 is built from 16 residues. The V gene's germline CDR1 is SNHLY and CDR2 FYNNEI. Trimming cost V 6 bases and J 2 bases; bases outside gene matches: 8. The CDR3 loop reads CASSQPLAGTYNEQFF. CDR3 DNA sequence: TGTGCCAGCAGCCAACCCCTAGCGGGAACCTACAATGAGCAGTTCTTC.

This clone was observed a single time. The chain joins TRBV6-6 to TRBJ1-6; no clear D gene. This CDR3 has 14 amino acids. Germline V gene sequence: CDR1 MNHNY, CDR2 SVGAGI (reference sequence). V was cut by 6 bases and J by 8 bases, with 14 bases left in between. The CDR3 protein is CASSPLMVDSPLHF. In nucleotides, the CDR3 is TGTGCCAGCAGCCCACTTATGGTCGATTCACCCCTCCACTTT.

The chain combines TRBV3-1 (or the pseudogene TRBV3-2) with TRBJ1-2; 10 nucleotides align to TRBD1. Unmatched junction bases numbered 9, after V lost 1 base and J lost 4 bases. The CDR3 has 17 residues. Germline CDR1 and CDR2: LGHDT and YNNKEL (reference sequence). The CDR3 here is CASSQVWRTGGGYGYTF. DNA for the CDR3: TGTGCCAGCAGCCAAGTATGGAGGACAGGGGGAGGCTATGGCTACACCTTC.